Listed below are T cell receptor beta chains from one sample, sequenced in a study of T-cell reconstitution after alpha-beta-depleted transplantation in children. A single record per CDR3 protein comes from TCRdb applying MiXCR to the PCR reads. In the table there are 600,000 to 700,000 distinct CDR3 sequences, 16% of which are singletons. Sequencing was performed on PBMCs from the stem cell graft donor, taken from the stem cell graft. The receptors originated from a human donor who donated a stem cell graft to a child with acute myeloid leukemia. The CDR3 runs from the conserved cysteine through the conserved F or W. Each record gives: J gene, clone size, V gene, CDR3 length, D gene, CDR3 protein, CDR3 DNA. D genes are given only for firm matches. Not all rows give a size; the values are once, few, many and, for expanded clones, a class.

j_call: TRBJ1-2
clone_size: once
v_call: TRBV29-1
cdr3_length: 14
d_call: NA
cdr3_aa: CSVEEGAGPYGYTF
cdr3_nt: TGCAGCGTTGAAGAGGGGGCCGGCCCCTATGGCTACACCTTC

j_call: TRBJ1-5
clone_size: few
v_call: TRBV20-1
cdr3_length: 14
d_call: NA
cdr3_aa: CSARYGQAHQPQHF
cdr3_nt: TGCAGTGCTAGATATGGCCAGGCCCACCAGCCCCAGCATTTT

j_call: TRBJ1-5
clone_size: many
v_call: TRBV20-1
cdr3_length: 14
d_call: NA
cdr3_aa: CSAGIGLPNQPQHF
cdr3_nt: TGCAGTGCGGGTATCGGACTGCCTAATCAGCCCCAGCATTTT

j_call: TRBJ1-1
clone_size: few
v_call: TRBV7-9
cdr3_length: 15
d_call: TRBD1
cdr3_aa: CASSSHRGENTEAFF
cdr3_nt: TGTGCCAGCAGCTCGCACAGGGGCGAGAACACTGAAGCTTTCTTT

j_call: TRBJ1-1
clone_size: NA
v_call: TRBV5-1
cdr3_length: 13
d_call: TRBD1
cdr3_aa: CASSKTGGTEAFF
cdr3_nt: TGCGCCAGCAGCAAAACAGGGGGCACTGAAGCTTTCTTT

j_call: TRBJ1-6
clone_size: many
v_call: TRBV5-6
cdr3_length: 16
d_call: NA
cdr3_aa: CASSLSGSSYNSPLHF
cdr3_nt: TGTGCCAGCAGCTTGAGCGGGAGCTCCTATAATTCACCCCTCCACTTT

j_call: TRBJ2-3
clone_size: many
v_call: TRBV20-1
cdr3_length: 14
d_call: TRBD2
cdr3_aa: CSAPDSGGRYTQYF
cdr3_nt: TGCAGTGCTCCGGACAGCGGGGGAAGATATACGCAGTATTTT

j_call: TRBJ2-2
clone_size: many
v_call: TRBV29-1
cdr3_length: 14
d_call: NA
cdr3_aa: CSATRRGYTGELFF
cdr3_nt: TGCAGCGCGACGAGACGGGGGTACACCGGGGAGCTGTTTTTT

j_call: TRBJ1-5
clone_size: NA
v_call: TRBV4-2
cdr3_length: 15
d_call: TRBD1
cdr3_aa: CASSQADRGNQPQHF
cdr3_nt: TGTGCCAGCAGCCAGGCGGACAGGGGGAATCAGCCCCAGCATTTT

j_call: TRBJ2-2
clone_size: NA
v_call: TRBV20-1
cdr3_length: 14
d_call: NA
cdr3_aa: CSASSGTEPGELFF
cdr3_nt: TGCAGTGCTAGCTCGGGGACGGAACCCGGGGAGCTGTTTTTT

j_call: TRBJ1-1
clone_size: NA
v_call: TRBV29-1
cdr3_length: 14
d_call: NA
cdr3_aa: CSVAKGGGVTEAFF
cdr3_nt: TGCAGCGTTGCCAAGGGGGGGGGTGTTACTGAAGCTTTCTTT

j_call: TRBJ2-7
clone_size: NA
v_call: TRBV6-1
cdr3_length: 13
d_call: NA
cdr3_aa: CASRRDTNYEQYF
cdr3_nt: TGTGCCAGCAGGAGGGACACCAACTACGAGCAGTACTTC

j_call: TRBJ2-4
clone_size: NA
v_call: TRBV6-5
cdr3_length: 15
d_call: NA
cdr3_aa: CASSFQQGPQNIQYF
cdr3_nt: TGTGCCAGCAGTTTTCAACAGGGCCCTCAAAACATTCAGTACTTC

j_call: TRBJ2-7
clone_size: many
v_call: TRBV4-3
cdr3_length: 15
d_call: NA
cdr3_aa: CASSQETGQVYEQYF
cdr3_nt: TGCGCCAGCAGCCAAGAAACTGGACAAGTCTACGAGCAGTACTTC

j_call: TRBJ1-1
clone_size: many
v_call: TRBV20-1
cdr3_length: 13
d_call: TRBD1
cdr3_aa: CSAPRTGRAEAFF
cdr3_nt: TGCAGTGCTCCCCGGACAGGGCGGGCTGAAGCTTTCTTT

j_call: TRBJ1-2
clone_size: few
v_call: TRBV7-8
cdr3_length: 14
d_call: NA
cdr3_aa: CATWELDKNYGYTF
cdr3_nt: TGTGCCACATGGGAGCTGGACAAAAACTATGGCTACACCTTC

j_call: TRBJ1-5
clone_size: NA
v_call: TRBV5-1
cdr3_length: 15
d_call: NA
cdr3_aa: CASSFGEYSNQPQHF
cdr3_nt: TGCGCCAGCAGCTTCGGGGAGTATAGCAATCAGCCCCAGCATTTT

j_call: TRBJ1-1
clone_size: NA
v_call: TRBV27
cdr3_length: 15
d_call: NA
cdr3_aa: CASSFLGGYTTEAFF
cdr3_nt: TGTGCCAGCAGTTTCTTAGGAGGGTATACCACTGAAGCTTTCTTT

j_call: TRBJ2-7
clone_size: many
v_call: TRBV12-3/TRBV12-4
cdr3_length: 13
d_call: NA
cdr3_aa: CASSLGGMYEQYF
cdr3_nt: TGTGCCAGCAGTTTAGGGGGGATGTACGAGCAGTACTTC

j_call: TRBJ1-4
clone_size: few
v_call: TRBV30
cdr3_length: 14
d_call: NA
cdr3_aa: CAWSGGRRYEKLFF
cdr3_nt: TGTGCCTGGAGTGGGGGACGGCGGTATGAAAAACTGTTTTTT

j_call: TRBJ1-5
clone_size: few
v_call: TRBV5-1
cdr3_length: 15
d_call: TRBD1
cdr3_aa: CASSFTGDDNQPQHF
cdr3_nt: TGCGCCAGCAGCTTTACAGGGGATGACAATCAGCCCCAGCATTTT

j_call: TRBJ1-1
clone_size: few
v_call: TRBV12-3/TRBV12-4
cdr3_length: 14
d_call: NA
cdr3_aa: CASREPGHYTEAFF
cdr3_nt: TGTGCCAGCAGAGAGCCGGGACACTACACTGAAGCTTTCTTT

j_call: TRBJ1-1
clone_size: few
v_call: TRBV5-1
cdr3_length: 13
d_call: TRBD1
cdr3_aa: CASSQPDRGEAFF
cdr3_nt: TGCGCCAGCAGCCAACCCGACAGGGGAGAAGCTTTCTTT

j_call: TRBJ2-3
clone_size: many
v_call: TRBV10-3
cdr3_length: 15
d_call: TRBD2
cdr3_aa: CAISRSGGPTDTQYF
cdr3_nt: TGTGCCATCAGCCGTAGCGGGGGACCCACAGATACGCAGTATTTT

j_call: TRBJ2-3
clone_size: NA
v_call: TRBV7-2
cdr3_length: 16
d_call: NA
cdr3_aa: CASSPAREGGPDTQYF
cdr3_nt: TGTGCCAGCAGCCCGGCGCGTGAGGGGGGGCCGGATACGCAGTATTTT

j_call: TRBJ1-5
clone_size: many
v_call: TRBV7-2
cdr3_length: 15
d_call: TRBD1
cdr3_aa: CASRSGQGHNQPQHF
cdr3_nt: TGTGCCAGCAGATCAGGACAGGGTCACAATCAGCCCCAGCATTTT

j_call: TRBJ2-1
clone_size: few
v_call: TRBV5-1
cdr3_length: 16
d_call: NA
cdr3_aa: CASSLESLAVDNEQFF
cdr3_nt: TGCGCCAGCAGCTTGGAGTCGTTGGCAGTGGACAATGAGCAGTTCTTC

j_call: TRBJ2-4
clone_size: NA
v_call: TRBV20-1
cdr3_length: 14
d_call: TRBD1
cdr3_aa: CSGTGQVIKNIQYF
cdr3_nt: TGCAGTGGTACCGGACAGGTGATCAAAAACATTCAGTACTTC

j_call: TRBJ1-1
clone_size: few
v_call: TRBV20-1
cdr3_length: 16
d_call: TRBD1
cdr3_aa: CSARTNPGQGSTEAFF
cdr3_nt: TGCAGTGCTAGAACCAATCCGGGACAGGGGTCGACTGAAGCTTTCTTT

j_call: TRBJ1-3
clone_size: few
v_call: TRBV10-3
cdr3_length: 13
d_call: TRBD1
cdr3_aa: CAIGQGPGNTIYF
cdr3_nt: TGTGCCATAGGACAGGGACCTGGAAACACCATATATTTT

j_call: TRBJ1-2
clone_size: few
v_call: TRBV7-2
cdr3_length: 13
d_call: NA
cdr3_aa: CATSQTENYGYTF
cdr3_nt: TGTGCCACCTCCCAAACAGAGAACTATGGCTACACCTTC

j_call: TRBJ2-3
clone_size: NA
v_call: TRBV27
cdr3_length: 12
d_call: NA
cdr3_aa: CASRDYKDTQYF
cdr3_nt: TGTGCCAGCAGGGACTATAAGGATACGCAGTATTTT

j_call: TRBJ1-2
clone_size: many
v_call: TRBV7-9
cdr3_length: 14
d_call: NA
cdr3_aa: CASSPGQLNYGYTF
cdr3_nt: TGTGCCAGCAGCCCCGGACAACTAAACTATGGCTACACCTTC

j_call: TRBJ1-5
clone_size: once
v_call: TRBV20-1
cdr3_length: 13
d_call: NA
cdr3_aa: CSAEARSNQPQHF
cdr3_nt: TGCAGTGCCGAAGCACGGAGCAATCAGCCCCAGCATTTT

j_call: TRBJ2-7
clone_size: NA
v_call: TRBV27
cdr3_length: 13
d_call: NA
cdr3_aa: CASSGTSSYEQYF
cdr3_nt: TGTGCCAGCAGTGGGACGAGCTCCTACGAGCAGTACTTC

j_call: TRBJ1-1
clone_size: NA
v_call: TRBV5-1
cdr3_length: 15
d_call: NA
cdr3_aa: CASSLNGQQNTEAFF
cdr3_nt: TGCGCCAGCAGCTTGAATGGACAACAGAACACTGAAGCTTTCTTT

j_call: TRBJ1-5
clone_size: NA
v_call: TRBV20-1
cdr3_length: 15
d_call: NA
cdr3_aa: CSARSEAGVYQPQHF
cdr3_nt: TGCAGTGCCAGATCCGAGGCAGGGGTGTATCAGCCCCAGCATTTT

j_call: TRBJ1-2
clone_size: many
v_call: TRBV15
cdr3_length: 16
d_call: NA
cdr3_aa: CATSRDRQGLAYGYTF
cdr3_nt: TGTGCCACCAGCAGAGATCGGCAGGGCTTAGCCTATGGCTACACCTTC

j_call: TRBJ1-5
clone_size: NA
v_call: TRBV20-1
cdr3_length: 14
d_call: NA
cdr3_aa: CSARDRAPNQPQHF
cdr3_nt: TGCAGTGCTAGAGATCGCGCACCGAATCAGCCCCAGCATTTT

j_call: TRBJ1-6
clone_size: many
v_call: TRBV6-5
cdr3_length: 12
d_call: NA
cdr3_aa: CASSQGSSPLHF
cdr3_nt: TGTGCCAGCAGTCAAGGGAGTTCACCCCTCCACTTT

j_call: TRBJ2-1
clone_size: NA
v_call: TRBV5-1
cdr3_length: 15
d_call: TRBD2
cdr3_aa: CASKSVTSGGNEQFF
cdr3_nt: TGCGCCAGCAAATCCGTGACTAGCGGGGGGAATGAGCAGTTCTTC

j_call: TRBJ2-1
clone_size: few
v_call: TRBV7-9
cdr3_length: 12
d_call: NA
cdr3_aa: CASSRDLNEQFF
cdr3_nt: TGTGCCAGCAGCCGAGACTTGAATGAGCAGTTCTTC

j_call: TRBJ1-5
clone_size: many
v_call: TRBV7-2
cdr3_length: 15
d_call: TRBD1
cdr3_aa: CASSPTGAPNQPQHF
cdr3_nt: TGTGCCAGCAGCCCGACAGGGGCTCCCAATCAGCCCCAGCATTTT

j_call: TRBJ2-2
clone_size: NA
v_call: TRBV7-2
cdr3_length: 16
d_call: NA
cdr3_aa: CASSFRHRVGTGELFF
cdr3_nt: TGTGCCAGCAGCTTTAGGCACAGGGTGGGCACCGGGGAGCTGTTTTTT

j_call: TRBJ2-1
clone_size: NA
v_call: TRBV9
cdr3_length: 16
d_call: TRBD2
cdr3_aa: CASSVESGGHRNEQFF
cdr3_nt: TGTGCCAGCAGCGTAGAGAGCGGGGGACACCGAAATGAGCAGTTCTTC

j_call: TRBJ2-3
clone_size: NA
v_call: TRBV4-3
cdr3_length: 18
d_call: NA
cdr3_aa: CASSQVLMVPERTDTQYF
cdr3_nt: TGCGCCAGCAGCCAAGTCCTGATGGTCCCTGAGAGGACAGATACGCAGTATTTT

j_call: TRBJ2-1
clone_size: many
v_call: TRBV20-1
cdr3_length: 15
d_call: TRBD1
cdr3_aa: CSANSDRGPSNEQFF
cdr3_nt: TGCAGTGCTAATTCGGACAGGGGGCCTTCCAATGAGCAGTTCTTC

j_call: TRBJ1-5
clone_size: NA
v_call: TRBV4-1
cdr3_length: 16
d_call: NA
cdr3_aa: CASSQDRLDGGQPQHF
cdr3_nt: TGCGCCAGCAGCCAAGACCGACTGGATGGAGGTCAGCCCCAGCATTTT

j_call: TRBJ2-7
clone_size: NA
v_call: TRBV20-1
cdr3_length: 15
d_call: TRBD2
cdr3_aa: CSAYRGGRGSYEQYF
cdr3_nt: TGCAGTGCCTATCGGGGGGGCCGTGGCTCCTACGAGCAGTACTTC

j_call: TRBJ1-5
clone_size: NA
v_call: TRBV30
cdr3_length: 13
d_call: NA
cdr3_aa: CAWSRARDQPQHF
cdr3_nt: TGTGCCTGGAGCAGGGCACGAGATCAGCCCCAGCATTTT

j_call: TRBJ2-7
clone_size: few
v_call: TRBV5-6
cdr3_length: 14
d_call: TRBD2
cdr3_aa: CASSVGTSLYEQYF
cdr3_nt: TGTGCCAGCAGCGTCGGGACTAGTTTATACGAGCAGTACTTC

j_call: TRBJ2-1
clone_size: many
v_call: TRBV24-1
cdr3_length: 15
d_call: TRBD1
cdr3_aa: CATRDGQGIFNEQFF
cdr3_nt: TGTGCCACCCGTGACGGACAGGGTATATTCAATGAGCAGTTCTTC

j_call: TRBJ2-2
clone_size: NA
v_call: TRBV27
cdr3_length: 16
d_call: TRBD1
cdr3_aa: CASTPPPGQGTGELFF
cdr3_nt: TGTGCCAGCACCCCTCCCCCGGGACAGGGCACCGGGGAGCTGTTTTTT

j_call: TRBJ2-1
clone_size: few
v_call: TRBV7-9
cdr3_length: 15
d_call: TRBD2
cdr3_aa: CASSPSRGGNNEQFF
cdr3_nt: TGTGCCAGCAGCCCCAGCCGCGGGGGTAACAATGAGCAGTTCTTC

j_call: TRBJ2-5
clone_size: NA
v_call: TRBV24-1
cdr3_length: 16
d_call: TRBD2
cdr3_aa: CATSDPRGAFQETQYF
cdr3_nt: TGTGCCACCAGTGATCCGCGGGGGGCCTTCCAAGAGACCCAGTACTTC

j_call: TRBJ2-1
clone_size: NA
v_call: TRBV28
cdr3_length: 14
d_call: NA
cdr3_aa: CASSNLADYNEQFF
cdr3_nt: TGTGCCAGCAGTAATCTCGCGGATTACAATGAGCAGTTCTTC

j_call: TRBJ1-2
clone_size: NA
v_call: TRBV7-2
cdr3_length: 13
d_call: NA
cdr3_aa: CASSSQGSHGYTF
cdr3_nt: TGTGCCAGCAGCTCTCAGGGATCTCATGGCTACACCTTC

j_call: TRBJ2-1
clone_size: many
v_call: TRBV4-3
cdr3_length: 15
d_call: NA
cdr3_aa: CASSQDPSVYNEQFF
cdr3_nt: TGCGCCAGCAGCCAAGACCCCTCGGTATACAATGAGCAGTTCTTC